One and the same sample provided the 16 T cell receptor beta chains below, sequenced in a study of blood T cell repertoires in COVID-19. The data were produced by immunoSEQ multiplex PCR, yet TCRdb's version contains in-frame clones alone and is incomplete. Here the sample spans fewer than 150,000 clones, more than 85% being singletons. Sequencing was carried out using peripheral blood. The receptors originated from a human donor in a cohort sampled during active COVID-19.

The CDR3: CARDDVQGAEQFF. The CDR3, as DNA: TGTGCCAGGGATGATGTTCAAGGGGCTGAGCAGTTCTTC. This rearrangement joins TRBV7-9 to TRBJ2-1, with D maybe TRBD1 (5 bases). Trimming cost V 9 bases and J 9 bases, with 18 bases left between them. Germline loops: CDR1 SEHNR, CDR2 FQNEAQ (reference sequence). This CDR3 contains 13 residues.

This CDR3 reads CASSIALVSGNTIYF. The CDR3 DNA sequence: TGTGCCAGTAGTATTGCACTAGTCTCTGGAAACACCATATATTTT. The chain recombines TRBV19 with TRBJ1-3; no reliable D call. Germline V CDR1 and CDR2: LNHDA, SQIVND (reference sequence). V gave up 3 bases and J gave up 0 bases, with 9 bases separating them. This CDR3 has 15 amino acids.

A single count supports this clone. V usage is TRBV10-3 and J usage is TRBJ1-2; 12 bases map to TRBD1. V dropped 6 bases and J dropped 4; count of bases not matched to a gene: 12. The CDR3 is made up of 17 amino acids. Germline V gives CDR1 ENHRY, CDR2 SYGVKD. The CDR3 reads CAISGPGQGANSYGYTF. CDR3 DNA: TGTGCCATCAGCGGACCGGGACAGGGGGCGAATAGCTATGGCTACACCTTC.

The V gene is TRBV27, the J gene TRBJ1-5, with D perhaps TRBD1 (6 bases). This CDR3 has 13 residues. Germline assignment: CDR1 MNHEY and CDR2 SMNVEV (reference sequence). Trimming stripped 4 bases from V and 8 bases from J, with 12 bases between. The CDR3 reads CASSWGRLEPQHF. CDR3 sequence (DNA): TGTGCCAGCAGTTGGGGGCGTTTAGAGCCCCAGCATTTT.

This clone was seen just once. This chain links TRBV10-1 with TRBJ2-7, with D perhaps TRBD2 (5 bases). Trimming removed 3 bases at V and 2 bases at J, with 17 bases between. The CDR3 runs to 16 residues. CDR1 and CDR2 from the germline V gene are WNHNN and SYGVQD (reference sequence). Written as DNA, the CDR3 is TGCGCCAGCAGTGACATTAGCGAGGCGCGGGCCTACGAGCAGTACTTC. Encoded protein: CASSDISEARAYEQYF.

This clone occurred once. The rearrangement links TRBV2 to TRBJ1-2; maybe TRBD1 (6 bases). The CDR3 is 17 amino acids. V lost 1 base, J lost 7 bases, and 22 bases lay in between. Germline assignment: CDR1 SNHLY and CDR2 FYNNEI. The CDR3 protein is CASSEDDRNPYRGGYTF. The CDR3 DNA reads as TGTGCCAGCAGTGAAGACGACAGGAACCCTTATCGGGGTGGCTACACCTTC. Variable domain in full (rest from reference TRBV2 and TRBJ1-2): EPEVTQTPSHQVTQMGQEVILRCVPISNHLYFYWYRQILGQKVEFLVSFYNNEISEKSEIFDDQFSVERPDGSNFTLKIRSTKLEDSAMYFCASSEDDRNPYRGGYTFGSGTRLTVV.

The CDR3 region has the DNA TGTGCCAGCAGCTTACTAGGAGGAGAGACCCAGTACTTC. Residues: CASSLLGGETQYF. V usage is TRBV3-1 (or the pseudogene TRBV3-2) and J usage is TRBJ2-5, with D perhaps matching TRBD2 (5 bases). From germline, CDR1 is LGHDT and CDR2 YNNKEL (reference sequence). The CDR3 totals 13 residues. Deletions cut 5 bases from V and 4 bases from J, with 11 bases between.

This chain connects TRBV15 to TRBJ1-5, with TRBD1 matching 11 bases. The CDR3 loop spans 19 amino acids. CDR1 is LNHNV, CDR2 YYDKDF, per germline (reference sequence). V shed 3 bases and J 1 base; nucleotides not matched to a gene: 11. The CDR3 reads CATSRDRGLISESNQPQHF. In DNA form, the CDR3 reads TGTGCCACCAGCAGGGACAGGGGGCTGATCTCGGAAAGCAATCAGCCCCAGCATTTT.

V gene TRBV6-5 combines with J gene TRBJ1-4; 7 bases map to TRBD1. Germline assignment: CDR1 MNHEY and CDR2 SVGAGI. This CDR3 has 14 residues. V was pared by 5 bases and J by 8 bases, with 8 bases of the junction left unmatched. In DNA, the CDR3 is TGTGCCAGCAGTCGGCGTCAGGGGGGCGAAAAACTGTTTTTT. Translated, it gives CASSRRQGGEKLFF.

This clone was found once. This rearrangement joins TRBV4-1 to TRBJ1-4; D is ambiguous. V lost 1 base and J 7 bases, leaving 13 bases between the germline ends. The CDR3 sequence is 15 residues long. Per the germline V gene, CDR1 is MGHRA and CDR2 is YSYEKL. DNA for the CDR3: TGCGCCAGCAGCCAAGTAGGAGGTCGGCGTGAAAAACTGTTTTTT. This encodes CASSQVGGRREKLFF.

The J gene is TRBJ2-1, the V gene TRBV3-1 (or the pseudogene TRBV3-2); 12 bases fit TRBD1. CDR1 is LGHDT, CDR2 YNNKEL, per germline (reference sequence). Trimming took 3 bases from V and 10 from J; bases not matched to a gene: 7. The CDR3 is 15 residues long. This chain's CDR3 is CASSHGGQGAFEQFF. CDR3 nucleotides: TGTGCCAGCAGCCATGGGGGACAGGGGGCGTTCGAGCAGTTCTTC.

The V call is TRBV28, the J call TRBJ1-3; the D gene is possibly TRBD1 (5 bases). Looked up from germline, CDR1 is MDHEN and CDR2 is SYDVKM. The V gene lost 7 bases and the J gene lost 3 bases, with 16 bases spanning the gap. The length of the CDR3 is 15 residues. The CDR3 coding sequence is TGTGCCAGCACCGGAGGGGTTGGTCTTGGAAACACCATATATTTT. Encoded protein: CASTGGVGLGNTIYF.

This clone showed up just a few times. This sequence joins TRBV5-4 and TRBJ2-5; tentatively, D is TRBD1 (5 bases). Per the germline V gene, CDR1 is SGHNT and CDR2 is YYREEE (reference sequence). This CDR3 is 12 amino acids long. Trimming took off 7 bases at V and 3 bases at J, with 10 bases between the two ends. CDR3 amino acids: CASWEGEETQYF. Written as DNA, the CDR3 is TGTGCCAGCTGGGAAGGGGAAGAGACCCAGTACTTC.

The chain couples TRBV7-9 to TRBJ2-2; 7 bases agree with TRBD2. CDR1 is SEHNR, CDR2 FQNEAQ, per germline (reference sequence). The CDR3 contains 17 residues. With 2 bases clipped from V and 6 bases from J, the junction kept 12 bases outside the gene matches. The CDR3 loop is CASSLNWRERSAGELFF. CDR3 nucleotides: TGTGCCAGCAGCTTAAATTGGCGGGAGCGGAGTGCCGGGGAGCTGTTTTTT.

The gene calls are TRBV7-9 and TRBJ2-7; 7 positions match TRBD1. Germline V gene lookup returns CDR1 SEHNR and CDR2 FQNEAQ (reference sequence). After removal of 2 bases from V and 0 bases from J, the junction contained 4 bases not matched to a gene. There are 15 residues in the CDR3. CDR3 DNA sequence: TGTGCCAGCAGCTTATCGGGACAGTACTCCTACGAGCAGTACTTC. This translates into CASSLSGQYSYEQYF.

The chain joins TRBV5-6 to TRBJ2-3, with D unclear. Looked up from germline, CDR1 is SGHDT and CDR2 is YYEEEE. The CDR3 spans 13 residues. Trimming took off 0 bases at V and 4 bases at J, with 6 bases between the two ends. CDR3 DNA: TGTGCCAGCAGCTTGGAAAGAGCAGATACGCAGTATTTT. This encodes CASSLERADTQYF.